These 8 T cell receptor beta chains were all obtained from the same sample, sequenced in a study of regulatory T cells in long-lasting Graves disease. Documented time point: persistent/refractory GD, antithyroid drugs over 5 years with positive TRAb. Construction of the TCR library relied on RNA isolated from PBMCs. HTBI primers from iRepertoire and Arm-PCR of CDR3 regions yielded the TCR beta libraries. TCRdb reprocessed the multiplex PCR reads via MiXCR and lists one record per CDR3 protein. The sample has 600,000 to 800,000 distinct CDR3 sequences, about 30% seen once; the top ten hold about 40%. This specimen was peripheral blood mononuclear cells (PBMCs), taken when the disease was refractory, from a patient treated with antithyroid drugs. The receptors stem from a female donor with Graves disease.

The table lists this clonotype with many counts. This chain links TRBV30 with TRBJ1-4; D might be TRBD1 (5 bases). CDR1 GTSNPN and CDR2 SVGIG come from the germline V gene (reference sequence). The V end lost 5 bases, the J end lost 5 bases, and 6 bases lay between the germline ends. There are 11 residues in the CDR3. The CDR3: CAWGTNEKLFF. The CDR3 DNA is TGTGCCTGGGGGACGAATGAAAAACTGTTTTTT.

This clonotype was detected only a few times. The chain uses TRBV7-9 and TRBJ1-1; 10 nucleotides match TRBD1. This CDR3 contains 16 residues. CDR1 is SEHNR, CDR2 FQNEAQ, per germline (reference sequence). Unmatched junction bases numbered 7, after V lost 5 bases and J lost 1 base. The CDR3 DNA reads as TGTGCCAGCAGCCAGGGACAGGGGAGGGCGAACACTGAAGCTTTCTTT. Translated: CASSQGQGRANTEAFF.

The J gene is TRBJ2-4, the V gene TRBV11-1; 9 positions match TRBD1. Near its end, the DNA agrees better with TRBJ2-1, so the J call may be wrong. The germline V gene has CDR1 SGHAT and CDR2 FQDESV (reference sequence). The CDR3 sequence is 12 residues long. CDR3 nucleotide sequence: TGTGCCACCTGGGACAGGGCGGGTGAGCAGTTCTTC. This encodes CATWDRAGEQFF.

This clonotype has more than one count but fewer than ten. The V and J genes are TRBV2 and TRBJ1-1, with TRBD1 matching 8 bases. The CDR3 extends over 14 amino acids. CDR1 is SNHLY, CDR2 FYNNEI, per germline. V was pared by 3 bases and J by 7 bases, with 7 bases of the junction left unmatched. The CDR3 coding sequence is TGTGCCAGCAGTGAGATCAGGGGGCGTGTTGAAGCTTTCTTT. It translates to CASSEIRGRVEAFF.

This clonotype was detected only a few times. The chain carries TRBV5-1 and TRBJ2-7; TRBD1 aligns across 9 bases. The junction had 8 bases not matched to a gene; V was cut back by 4 bases and J by 0 bases. CDR1 is SGHRS, CDR2 YFSETQ, per germline. The CDR3 runs 16 residues. CDR3 DNA: TGCGCCAGCAGCCCCGCCGGGACAGGGAGCTCCTACGAGCAGTACTTC. Protein sequence: CASSPAGTGSSYEQYF.

This clonotype appeared a few times. The V call is TRBV6-1, the J call TRBJ1-2; 11 bases are a match to TRBD1. Losses at the gene ends were 5 bases for V and 1 base for J; bases not matched to a gene: 3. CDR3 length: 15 residues. Germline CDR1 and CDR2: MNHNS and SASEGT. The CDR3, as DNA: TGTGCCAGCAGTCGGACAGGGGGCGGTAACTATGGCTACACCTTC. This codes for CASSRTGGGNYGYTF.

The rearrangement links TRBV6-5 to TRBJ2-5; 14 nucleotides match TRBD2. This CDR3 comprises 19 residues. The junction had 11 bases not matched to a gene; V was cut back by 0 bases and J by 5 bases. Germline assignment: CDR1 MNHEY and CDR2 SVGAGI. CDR3 nucleotide sequence: TGTGCCAGCAGTTACTCTTTCGGGGGACTAGCGGGAGAACGGGAGACCCAGTACTTC. This sequence encodes CASSYSFGGLAGERETQYF.

This clonotype was counted many times. This sequence joins TRBV12-3 or TRBV12-4 and TRBJ1-4, with 8 positions matching TRBD1. V was pared by 7 bases and J by 8 bases, with 9 bases of the junction left unmatched. The CDR3 has 14 residues. CDR3 in DNA: TGTGCCAGCACTACACAGGGGGGAAGGGAAAAACTGTTTTTT. This translates into CASTTQGGREKLFF.